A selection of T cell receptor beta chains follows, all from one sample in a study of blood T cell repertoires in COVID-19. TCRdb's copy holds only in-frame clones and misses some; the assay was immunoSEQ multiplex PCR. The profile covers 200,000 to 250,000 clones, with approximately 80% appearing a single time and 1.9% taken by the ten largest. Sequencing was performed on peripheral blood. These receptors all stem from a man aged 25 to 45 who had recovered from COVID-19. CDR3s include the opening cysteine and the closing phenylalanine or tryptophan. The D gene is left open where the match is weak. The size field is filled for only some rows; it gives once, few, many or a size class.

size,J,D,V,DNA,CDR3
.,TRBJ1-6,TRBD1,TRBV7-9,TGTGCCAGCAGCCTACACGGGACAGGGGATAATTCACCCCTCCACTTT,CASSLHGTGDNSPLHF
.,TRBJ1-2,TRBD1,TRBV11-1,TGTGCCAGCAGCGGGACAGCTAACTATGGCTACACCTTC,CASSGTANYGYTF
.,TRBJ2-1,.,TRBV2,TGTGCCAGCAGGTTACAGGGAAACTCCTACAATGAGCAGTTCTTC,CASRLQGNSYNEQFF
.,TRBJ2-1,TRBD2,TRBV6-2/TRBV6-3,TGTGCCAGCAGTACGACTAGCGGGGGGCCGCCTCGTGAGCAGTTCTTC,CASSTTSGGPPREQFF
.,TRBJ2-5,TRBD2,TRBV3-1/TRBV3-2,TGTGCCAGCAGTCAAAGACTAGCGGGGGGGAAATCGGTTGAGACCCAGTACTTC,CASSQRLAGGKSVETQYF
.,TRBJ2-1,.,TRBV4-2,TGTGCCAGCAGCCCCCTTGAGAGAGCTAGAGGTGAGCAGTTCTTC,CASSPLERARGEQFF
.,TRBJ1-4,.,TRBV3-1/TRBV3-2,TGTGCCAGCAATCACGGACAGCGGCGTGAAAAACTGTTTTTT,CASNHGQRREKLFF
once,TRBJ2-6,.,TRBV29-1,TGCAGCGTTTGGCGTCAACAGTCTGGGGCCAACGTCCTGACTTTC,CSVWRQQSGANVLTF
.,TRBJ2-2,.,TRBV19,TGTGCCAGTAGTATCACAGGTACCCCAGGGACCGGGGAGCTGTTTTTT,CASSITGTPGTGELFF
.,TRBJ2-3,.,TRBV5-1,TGCGCCAGCGCGAAGAACAGTCTTGCAGATACGCAGTATTTT,CASAKNSLADTQYF
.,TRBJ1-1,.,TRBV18,TGTGCCAGCTCACCACAGCACAGGGTGAACACTGAAGCTTTCTTT,CASSPQHRVNTEAFF
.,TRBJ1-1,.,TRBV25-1,TGTGCCAGCAGTGTCCCCGGGACACACACTGAAGCTTTCTTT,CASSVPGTHTEAFF
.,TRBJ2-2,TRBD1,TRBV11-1,TGTGCCAGCAGCTTACAAACGACAGGGAACGCCGGGGAGCTGTTTTTT,CASSLQTTGNAGELFF
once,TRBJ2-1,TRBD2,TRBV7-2,TGTGCCAGCAGCATGCCTCTAGCGGGGGGGAGCTCCTACAATGAGCAGTTCTTC,CASSMPLAGGSSYNEQFF
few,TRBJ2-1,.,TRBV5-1,TGCGCCAGCAGCTTCTTCACAGCTGCCACCGGGGATGAGCAGTTCTTC,CASSFFTAATGDEQFF
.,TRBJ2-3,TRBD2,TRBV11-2,TGTGCCAGCAGCTCCCTAGCGGGGGCGGCAGATACGCAGTATTTT,CASSSLAGAADTQYF
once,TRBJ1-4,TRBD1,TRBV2,TGTGCCAGCAGTTACAGGGGGCTCTCTAATGAAAAACTGTTTTTT,CASSYRGLSNEKLFF
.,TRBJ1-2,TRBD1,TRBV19,TGTGCCAGTAGTCGACAGGGCAACTATGGCTACACCTTC,CASSRQGNYGYTF
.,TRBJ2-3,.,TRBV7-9,TGTGCCAGCAGCATCAAGGGGGATACGCAGTATTTT,CASSIKGDTQYF
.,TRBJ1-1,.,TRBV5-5,TGTGCCAGCAGCTTGGTGGGGGCCAACACTGAAGCTTTCTTT,CASSLVGANTEAFF
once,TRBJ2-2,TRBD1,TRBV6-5,TGTGCCAGTAACCGGGACAGAGGGTCCGGGGAGCTGTTTTTT,CASNRDRGSGELFF
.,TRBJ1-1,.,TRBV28,TGTGCCAGCAGACTAGGGGGGGGAACTGAAGCTTTCTTT,CASRLGGGTEAFF
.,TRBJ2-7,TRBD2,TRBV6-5,TGTGCCAGCAAGGGGGGGACTAGCGGTCCCTACGAGCAGTACTTC,CASKGGTSGPYEQYF
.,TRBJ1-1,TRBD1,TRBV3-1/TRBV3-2,TGTGCCAGCAGCCGACAGGGAAATGAAGCTTTCTTT,CASSRQGNEAFF
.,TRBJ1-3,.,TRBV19,TGTGCCAGTACGCAGGGTGCTCATGGAAACACCATATATTTT,CASTQGAHGNTIYF
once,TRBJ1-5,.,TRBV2,TGTGCCAGCAGCCCCCGACAGGCGGGCAATCAGCCCCAGCATTTT,CASSPRQAGNQPQHF
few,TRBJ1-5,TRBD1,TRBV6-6,TGTGCCAGCAAGACAGGGGATCAGCCCCAGCATTTT,CASKTGDQPQHF
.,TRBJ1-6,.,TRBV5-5,TGTGCCAGCAGCTCCGGTCAGGATTCACCCCTCCACTTT,CASSSGQDSPLHF
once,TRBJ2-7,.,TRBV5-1,TGCGCCAGCAGCTCGGGGAGGAGCTCCTACGAGCAGTACTTC,CASSSGRSSYEQYF
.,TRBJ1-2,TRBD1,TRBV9,TGTGCCAGCAGAGGGGTACGTGGACAGGGAGGCGATGGCTACACCTTC,CASRGVRGQGGDGYTF
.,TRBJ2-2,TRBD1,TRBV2,TGTGCCAGCACAAGGGACAGGGGGCGGGCCGGGGAGCTGTTTTTT,CASTRDRGRAGELFF